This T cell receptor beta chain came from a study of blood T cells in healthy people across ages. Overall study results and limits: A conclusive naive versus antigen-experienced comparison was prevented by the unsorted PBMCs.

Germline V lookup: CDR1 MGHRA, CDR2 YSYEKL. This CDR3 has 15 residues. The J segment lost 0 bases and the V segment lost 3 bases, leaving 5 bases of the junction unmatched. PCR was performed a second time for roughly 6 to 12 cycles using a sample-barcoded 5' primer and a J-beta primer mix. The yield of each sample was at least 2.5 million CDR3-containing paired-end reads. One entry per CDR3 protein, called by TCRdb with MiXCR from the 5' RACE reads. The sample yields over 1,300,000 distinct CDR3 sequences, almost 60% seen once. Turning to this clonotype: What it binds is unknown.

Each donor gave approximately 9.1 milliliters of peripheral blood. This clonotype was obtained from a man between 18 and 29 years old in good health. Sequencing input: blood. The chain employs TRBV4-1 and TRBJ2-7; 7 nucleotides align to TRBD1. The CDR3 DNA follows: TGCGCCAGCAGCCAGCGATCAGGGGGCTCCTACGAGCAGTACTTC. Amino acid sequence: CASSQRSGGSYEQYF.